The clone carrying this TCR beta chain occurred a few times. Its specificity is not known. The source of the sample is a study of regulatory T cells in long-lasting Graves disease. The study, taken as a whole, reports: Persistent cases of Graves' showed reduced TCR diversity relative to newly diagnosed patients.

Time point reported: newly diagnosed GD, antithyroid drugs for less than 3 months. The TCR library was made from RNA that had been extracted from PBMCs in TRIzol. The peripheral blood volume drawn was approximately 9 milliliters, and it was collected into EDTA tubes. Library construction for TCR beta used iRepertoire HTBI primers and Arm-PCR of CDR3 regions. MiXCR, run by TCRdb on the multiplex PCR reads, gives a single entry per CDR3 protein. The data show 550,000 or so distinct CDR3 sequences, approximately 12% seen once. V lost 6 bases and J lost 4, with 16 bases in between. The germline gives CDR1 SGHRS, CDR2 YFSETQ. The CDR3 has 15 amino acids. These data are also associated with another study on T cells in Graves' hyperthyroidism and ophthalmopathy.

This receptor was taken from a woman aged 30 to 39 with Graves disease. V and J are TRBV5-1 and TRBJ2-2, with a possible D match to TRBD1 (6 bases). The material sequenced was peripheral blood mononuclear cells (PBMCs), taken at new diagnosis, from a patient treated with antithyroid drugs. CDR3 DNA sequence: TGCGCCAGCACCCCTCGGGGACAAAGCACCGGGGAGCTGTTTTTT. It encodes CASTPRGQSTGELFF.